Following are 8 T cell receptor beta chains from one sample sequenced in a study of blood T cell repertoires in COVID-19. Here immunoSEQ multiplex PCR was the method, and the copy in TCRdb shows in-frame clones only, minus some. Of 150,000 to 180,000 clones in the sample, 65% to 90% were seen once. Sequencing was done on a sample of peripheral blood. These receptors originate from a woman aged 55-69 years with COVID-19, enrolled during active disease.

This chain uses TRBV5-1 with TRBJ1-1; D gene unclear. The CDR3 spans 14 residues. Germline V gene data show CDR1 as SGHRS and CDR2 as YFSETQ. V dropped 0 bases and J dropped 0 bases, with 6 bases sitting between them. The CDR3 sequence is CASSLAQLNTEAFF. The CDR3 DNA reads TGCGCCAGCAGCTTGGCGCAGTTGAACACTGAAGCTTTCTTT. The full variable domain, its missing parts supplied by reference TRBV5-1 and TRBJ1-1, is KAGVTQTPRYLIKTRGQQVTLSCSPISGHRSVSWYQQTPGQGLQFLFEYFSETQRNKGNFPGRFSGRQFSNSRSEMNVSTLELGDSALYLCASSLAQLNTEAFFGQGTRLTVV.

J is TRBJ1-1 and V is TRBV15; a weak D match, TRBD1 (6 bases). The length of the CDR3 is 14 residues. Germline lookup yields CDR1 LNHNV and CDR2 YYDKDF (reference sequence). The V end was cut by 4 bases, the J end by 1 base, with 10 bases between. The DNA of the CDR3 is TGTGCCACCAGCATCGGGACACGGAACACTGAAGCTTTCTTT. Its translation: CATSIGTRNTEAFF.

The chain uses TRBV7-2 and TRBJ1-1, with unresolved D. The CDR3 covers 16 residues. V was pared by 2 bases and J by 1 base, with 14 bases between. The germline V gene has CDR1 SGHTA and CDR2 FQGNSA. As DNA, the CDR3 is TGTGCCAGCAGCTTATTTCCCGCGGGAACGAACACTGAAGCTTTCTTT. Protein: CASSLFPAGTNTEAFF.

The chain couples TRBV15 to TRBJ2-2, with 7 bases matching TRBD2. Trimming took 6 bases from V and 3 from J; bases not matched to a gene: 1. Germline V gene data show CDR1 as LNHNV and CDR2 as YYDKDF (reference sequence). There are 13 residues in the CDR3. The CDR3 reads CATRGGYTGELFF. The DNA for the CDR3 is TGTGCCACCAGGGGAGGGTACACCGGGGAGCTGTTTTTT.

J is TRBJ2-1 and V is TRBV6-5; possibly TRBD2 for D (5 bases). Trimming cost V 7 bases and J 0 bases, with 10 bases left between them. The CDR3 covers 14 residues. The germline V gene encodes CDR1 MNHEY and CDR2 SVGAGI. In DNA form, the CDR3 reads TGTGCCAGCACTTCCCGGGACTCCTACAATGAGCAGTTCTTC. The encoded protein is CASTSRDSYNEQFF.

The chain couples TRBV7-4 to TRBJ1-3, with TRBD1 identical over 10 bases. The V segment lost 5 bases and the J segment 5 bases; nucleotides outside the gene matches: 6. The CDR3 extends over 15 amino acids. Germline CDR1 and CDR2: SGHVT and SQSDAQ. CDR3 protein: CASSIGTGERNTIYF. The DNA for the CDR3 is TGTGCCAGCAGCATAGGGACAGGGGAAAGAAACACCATATATTTT.

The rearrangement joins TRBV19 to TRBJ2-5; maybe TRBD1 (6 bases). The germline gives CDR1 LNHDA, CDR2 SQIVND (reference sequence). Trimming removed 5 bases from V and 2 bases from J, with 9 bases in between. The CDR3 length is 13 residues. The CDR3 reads CASSLGQQETQYF. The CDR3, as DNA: TGTGCCAGTAGTCTGGGACAACAAGAGACCCAGTACTTC. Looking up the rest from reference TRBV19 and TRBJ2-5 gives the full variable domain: DGGITQSPKYLFRKEGQNVTLSCEQNLNHDAMYWYRQDPGQGLRLIYYSQIVNDFQKGDIAEGYSVSREKKESFPLTVTSAQKNPTAFYLCASSLGQQETQYFGPGTRLLVL.

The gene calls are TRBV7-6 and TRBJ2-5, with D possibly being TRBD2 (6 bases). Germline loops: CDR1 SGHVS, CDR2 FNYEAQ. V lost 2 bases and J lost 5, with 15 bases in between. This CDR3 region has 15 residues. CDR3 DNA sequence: TGTGCCAGCAGCTTATCGCCCGCTAGCGCGGAGACCCAGTACTTC. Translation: CASSLSPASAETQYF.